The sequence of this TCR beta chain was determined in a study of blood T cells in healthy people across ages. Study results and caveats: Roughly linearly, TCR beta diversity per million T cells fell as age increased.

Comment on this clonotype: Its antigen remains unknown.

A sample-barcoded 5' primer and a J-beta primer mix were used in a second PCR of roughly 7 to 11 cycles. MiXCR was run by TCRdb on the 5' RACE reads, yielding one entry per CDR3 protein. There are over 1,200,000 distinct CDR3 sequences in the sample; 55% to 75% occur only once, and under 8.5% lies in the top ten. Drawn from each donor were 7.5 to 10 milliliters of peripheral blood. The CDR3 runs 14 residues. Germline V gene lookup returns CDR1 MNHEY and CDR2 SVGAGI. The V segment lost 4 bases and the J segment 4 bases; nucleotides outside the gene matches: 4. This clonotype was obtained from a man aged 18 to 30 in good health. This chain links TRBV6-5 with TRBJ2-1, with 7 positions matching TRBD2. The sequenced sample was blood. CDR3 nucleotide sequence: TGTGCCAGCAGTTCGGGGGGTAGGTACAATGAGCAGTTCTTC. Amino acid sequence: CASSSGGRYNEQFF.